The 17 T cell receptor beta chains below all came from one sample that was sequenced in a study of CD8+ T cells in alopecia areata (dated by TCRdb to the late 2010s). Lesional scalp punch biopsies and peripheral blood were collected from alopecia areata patients. The library was built by means of the immunoSEQ multiplex PCR assay. To provide template for TCR sequencing, every sample had RNA extracted and reverse transcribed into cDNA. TCRdb took this table from immuneACCESS and kept in-frame rearrangements with V and J called. Such tables lack part of the clones; where checked against another copy, unresolved V genes explain under half of the gap, and the rest is unexplained. The sample table records approximately 12,000 clones; 57% of these occur just once. The top ten hold roughly 13% of the sample. What was sequenced was skin. The source is a human donor with alopecia areata.

The V call is TRBV6-5, the J call TRBJ2-7; D is ambiguous. CDR1 and CDR2 (germline): MNHEY, SVGAGI. Trimming shortened V by 0 bases and J by 5 bases, and 11 bases separated the two germline ends. The CDR3 sequence is 14 residues long. CDR3: CASSYSDSPDEQYF. CDR3 bases: TGTGCCAGCAGTTACTCTGATTCTCCCGACGAGCAGTACTTC.

This clone was detected only a few times. This sequence joins TRBV10-3 and TRBJ1-3, with D maybe TRBD1 (5 bases). The germline V and J ends were trimmed by 6 bases and 5 bases, with 11 bases remaining between them. The CDR3 length is 13 residues. In germline, CDR1 is ENHRY, CDR2 SYGVKD. The CDR3 sequence is CAISDRDRNTIYF. The CDR3 bases are TGTGCCATCAGCGACAGAGACCGAAACACCATATATTTT.

The V call is TRBV12-5, the J call TRBJ1-3; D gene ambiguous. Trimming left V 2 bases short and J 0 bases short, with 17 bases between. Per the germline V gene, CDR1 is LGHNT and CDR2 is FRNRAP. The length of the CDR3 is 18 residues. CDR3 bases: TGTGCTAGTGGTTTGATCCGAGACCCAAGTTCCTCTGGAAACACCATATATTTT. It specifies CASGLIRDPSSSGNTIYF.

CDR3 sequence (DNA): TGTGCCAGCAGTTCGACAGGGGCGAGCTCCTACAATGAGCAGTTCTTC. Translating gives CASSSTGASSYNEQFF. The chain links TRBV28 to TRBJ2-1, with 8 nucleotides matching TRBD1. The CDR3 contains 16 residues. Germline loops: CDR1 MDHEN, CDR2 SYDVKM. With 4 bases clipped from V and 0 bases from J, the junction kept 5 bases outside the gene matches.

In its sample, this clone was seen a few times. This sequence joins TRBV29-1 and TRBJ1-1, with 7 bases matching TRBD1. The CDR3 extends over 14 amino acids. The germline V gene encodes CDR1 SQVTM and CDR2 ANQGSEA. V trimming: 6 bases; J trimming: 1 base; junction bases outside the gene matches: 8. In DNA, the CDR3 is TGCAGCGTACGGACGGGACAGCGGAACACTGAAGCTTTCTTT. Its protein product is CSVRTGQRNTEAFF.

This chain joins TRBV29-1 and TRBJ2-3, with D perhaps matching TRBD2 (6 bases). The germline V and J ends were trimmed by 4 bases and 2 bases, with 10 bases remaining between them. Germline V gene sequence: CDR1 SQVTM, CDR2 ANQGSEA. The CDR3 runs to 13 residues. The CDR3 sequence is CSVVGGITDTQYF. The DNA for the CDR3 is TGCAGCGTTGTCGGGGGTATCACAGATACGCAGTATTTT.

The CDR3 loop reads CAWSPDRGGTEKLFF. The CDR3 DNA reads TGTGCCTGGAGTCCGGACCGGGGGGGGACTGAAAAACTGTTTTTT. This chain links TRBV30 with TRBJ1-4, with D possibly TRBD1 on 5 matching bases. The V and J ends lost 2 bases and 7 bases respectively, with 17 bases between them. Germline V gene sequence: CDR1 GTSNPN, CDR2 SVGIG (reference sequence). This CDR3 comprises 15 residues.

The V and J genes are TRBV28 and TRBJ2-3; 7 bases fit TRBD1. The CDR3 has 17 amino acids. Germline V CDR1 and CDR2: MDHEN, SYDVKM. V trimming: 1 base; J trimming: 4 bases; junction bases outside the gene matches: 11. This chain's CDR3 is CASSLFITGVSSDTQYF. The CDR3 DNA reads TGTGCCAGCAGTTTATTCATAACAGGGGTATCGTCAGATACGCAGTATTTT.

The chain has TRBV7-3 and TRBJ2-1, with a tentative D call TRBD2 (6 bases). CDR3 length equals 14 residues. The germline gives CDR1 SGHTA, CDR2 FQGTGA. V was shortened by 1 base and J by 3 bases, with 7 bases between the two germline ends. The CDR3 is CASSLMGGYNEQFF. CDR3 DNA: TGTGCCAGCAGCTTAATGGGGGGCTACAATGAGCAGTTCTTC.

The chain couples TRBV6-5 to TRBJ2-5, with D possibly being TRBD1 (5 bases). Germline V gives CDR1 MNHEY, CDR2 SVGAGI. The CDR3 loop spans 15 amino acids. Trimming left V 4 bases short and J 3 bases short, with 15 bases between. The CDR3 region is CASSSTATPKETQYF. The CDR3 DNA follows: TGTGCCAGCAGTTCGACAGCGACCCCAAAAGAGACCCAGTACTTC.

This clone appeared a few times. The J gene is TRBJ2-6, the V gene TRBV19; TRBD1 might be the D (5 bases). CDR3 length equals 17 residues. Germline loops: CDR1 LNHDA, CDR2 SQIVND (reference sequence). Trimming took off 5 bases at V and 0 bases at J, with 14 bases between the two ends. This CDR3 is CASSGHHSLSGANVLTF. The CDR3 bases are TGTGCCAGTAGTGGACATCACTCCCTCTCTGGGGCCAACGTCCTGACTTTC.

In this sample, this clone turned up a few times. This rearrangement joins TRBV4-2 to TRBJ2-7; 7 positions agree with TRBD2. The junction had 17 bases not matched to a gene; V was cut back by 3 bases and J by 3 bases. Per the germline V gene, CDR1 is LGHNA and CDR2 is YNFKEQ. This CDR3 spans 18 amino acids. The CDR3, as DNA: TGTGCCAGCAGCCAGCGGGGGAGGCCCCTCCATTATCACTACGAGCAGTACTTC. Translating gives CASSQRGRPLHYHYEQYF.

The chain couples TRBV7-9 to TRBJ1-2, with 7 bases aligning to TRBD1. Germline V lookup: CDR1 SEHNR, CDR2 FQNEAQ (reference sequence). With 5 bases clipped from V and 4 bases from J, the junction kept 13 bases outside the gene matches. The CDR3 covers 16 residues. The CDR3 DNA sequence: TGTGCCAGCAGCCTCCAGAAAAACAGGGGAATCTATGGCTACACCTTC. It translates to CASSLQKNRGIYGYTF.

CDR3 sequence reads: CSVAMVRSYNEQFF. The CDR3 DNA follows: TGCAGCGTTGCTATGGTGAGGTCCTACAATGAGCAGTTCTTC. This chain connects TRBV29-1 to TRBJ2-1; D call uncertain. The CDR3 covers 14 residues. V lost 4 bases and J lost 1, with 11 bases in between. Germline CDR1 reads SQVTM; CDR2 reads ANQGSEA.

A few counts support this clone. The chain links TRBV7-2 to TRBJ2-5; no clear D. CDR1 and CDR2 from the germline V gene are SGHTA and FQGNSA. With 0 bases removed from V and 0 bases from J, the gap between germline ends came to 8 bases. The CDR3 runs to 15 residues. The CDR3 reads CASSLASVDQETQYF. CDR3 sequence (DNA): TGTGCCAGCAGCTTAGCTTCGGTAGACCAAGAGACCCAGTACTTC.

The rearrangement links TRBV7-8 to TRBJ2-1; no definite D call. Trimming removed 0 bases from V and 4 bases from J, with 4 bases in between. The CDR3 runs to 13 residues. Germline V gene lookup returns CDR1 SGHVS and CDR2 FQNEAQ. CDR3 protein: CASSLARYNEQFF. The CDR3 coding sequence is TGTGCCAGCAGCTTAGCGCGATACAATGAGCAGTTCTTC.

Only a few counts were recorded for this clone. The chain employs TRBV4-2 and TRBJ2-1; 9 nucleotides line up with TRBD2. The CDR3 is 16 amino acids. Germline V gives CDR1 LGHNA, CDR2 YNFKEQ. The trim removed 1 base at V and 2 bases at J, leaving 3 bases unmatched. As DNA, the CDR3 is TGTGCCAGCAGCCAAGCTAGCGGGAATGCCTACAATGAGCAGTTCTTC. Its translation: CASSQASGNAYNEQFF.